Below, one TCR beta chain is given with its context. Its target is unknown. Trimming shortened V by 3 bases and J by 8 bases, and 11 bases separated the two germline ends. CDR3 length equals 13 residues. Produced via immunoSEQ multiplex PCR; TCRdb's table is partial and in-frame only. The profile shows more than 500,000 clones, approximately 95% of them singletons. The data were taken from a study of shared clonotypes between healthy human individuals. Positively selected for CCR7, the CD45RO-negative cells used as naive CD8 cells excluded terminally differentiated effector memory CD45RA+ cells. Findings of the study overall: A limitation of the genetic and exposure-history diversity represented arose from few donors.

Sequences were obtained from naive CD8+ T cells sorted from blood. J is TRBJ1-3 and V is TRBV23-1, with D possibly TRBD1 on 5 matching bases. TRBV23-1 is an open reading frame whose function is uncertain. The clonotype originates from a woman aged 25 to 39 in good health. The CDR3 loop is CASSQGTRDTIYF. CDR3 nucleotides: TGCGCCAGCAGTCAGGGGACCAGGGACACCATATATTTT.